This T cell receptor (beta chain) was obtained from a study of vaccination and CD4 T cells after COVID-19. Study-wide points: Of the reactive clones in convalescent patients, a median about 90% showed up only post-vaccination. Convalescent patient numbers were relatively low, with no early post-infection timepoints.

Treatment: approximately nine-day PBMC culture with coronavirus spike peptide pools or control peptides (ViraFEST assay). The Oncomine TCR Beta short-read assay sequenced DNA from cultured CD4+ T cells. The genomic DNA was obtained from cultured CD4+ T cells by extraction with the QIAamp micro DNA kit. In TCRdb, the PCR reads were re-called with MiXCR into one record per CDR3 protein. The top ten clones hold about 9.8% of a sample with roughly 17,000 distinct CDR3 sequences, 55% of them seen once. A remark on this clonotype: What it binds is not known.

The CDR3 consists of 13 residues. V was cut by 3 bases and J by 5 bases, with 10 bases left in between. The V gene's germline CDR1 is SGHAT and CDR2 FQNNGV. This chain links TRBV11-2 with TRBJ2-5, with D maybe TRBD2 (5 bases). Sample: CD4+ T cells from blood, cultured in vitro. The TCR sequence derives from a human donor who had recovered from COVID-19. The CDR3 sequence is CASSFRLKETQYF. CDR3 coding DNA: TGTGCCAGCAGCTTCAGACTAAAGGAGACCCAGTACTTC.